These 32 T cell receptor beta chains were all obtained from the same sample, sequenced in a study of blood T cell repertoires in COVID-19. The protocol was immunoSEQ multiplex PCR, while the TCRdb copy is restricted to in-frame clones and leaves out a portion. Of over 200,000 clones detected, over 80% appear once; the ten largest clones hold around 30%. The sample comprised peripheral blood. The origin of the receptors is a man aged 40-49 years with acute or convalescent COVID-19.

The rearrangement uses TRBV11-2 and TRBJ2-4; D is uncertain. CDR3 length: 13 residues. Trimming pared 2 bases from V and 4 bases from J, leaving 6 bases between. In germline, CDR1 is SGHAT, CDR2 FQNNGV. The CDR3 DNA reads as TGTGCCAGCAGCTTAAGTGAGAAAAACATTCAGTACTTC. This gives the protein CASSLSEKNIQYF.

V usage is TRBV5-6 and J usage is TRBJ2-7; TRBD1 agrees at 8 bases. Trimming removed 2 bases from V and 10 bases from J; junction bases left unmatched: 11. This CDR3 comprises 14 residues. Germline V lookup: CDR1 SGHDT, CDR2 YYEEEE. The chain's CDR3 is CASSFGTGGYGQYF. The CDR3 region has the DNA TGTGCCAGCAGCTTCGGGACAGGCGGATATGGACAGTACTTC.

This chain joins TRBV28 and TRBJ1-2; weak D call: TRBD1 (5 bases). Germline assignment: CDR1 MDHEN and CDR2 SYDVKM. The CDR3 covers 14 residues. Trimming took 2 bases from V and 4 from J, leaving 11 bases between them. The DNA for the CDR3 is TGTGCCAGCAGTTTACTGGCAGGGATCTATGGCTACACCTTC. Amino acid sequence: CASSLLAGIYGYTF.

J is TRBJ2-7 and V is TRBV3-1 (or the pseudogene TRBV3-2); 11 nucleotides match TRBD2. Per germline, CDR1 LGHDT and CDR2 YNNKEL (reference sequence). V lost 4 bases and J lost 5; bases outside the gene matches: 4. CDR3 size: 14 residues. The CDR3 region is CASSLTSGRDEQYF. The CDR3, as DNA: TGTGCCAGCAGCCTCACTAGCGGGAGAGACGAGCAGTACTTC.

This clone was observed many times. The J gene is TRBJ2-4, the V gene TRBV6-2 or TRBV6-3; no reliable D call. The germline V gene has CDR1 MNHEY and CDR2 SVGEGT. The CDR3 has 13 amino acids. V dropped 1 base and J dropped 5 bases, with 6 bases sitting between them. The CDR3 bases are TGTGCCAGCAGTTACTTTTCAGAAAACATTCAGTACTTC. Translation gives CASSYFSENIQYF.

V usage is TRBV14 and J usage is TRBJ1-2, with D perhaps matching TRBD1 (5 bases). CDR1 and CDR2 from the germline V gene are SGHDN and FVKESK. The V gene lost 0 bases and the J gene lost 6 bases, with 8 bases spanning the gap. The CDR3 consists of 13 residues. CDR3 bases: TGTGCCAGCAGCCAAGATTGGGGGGATGGCTACACCTTC. As protein: CASSQDWGDGYTF.

This clone showed up just once. Here the CDR3 reads CASSLVSSGSGRAETQYF. Here the CDR3 DNA reads TGCGCCAGCAGCTTGGTTTCGTCTGGTAGCGGGAGGGCCGAGACCCAGTACTTC. This sequence joins TRBV5-1 and TRBJ2-5; TRBD2 agrees at 11 bases. This CDR3 spans 18 amino acids. V shed 0 bases, J shed 5 bases, and the junction held 12 bases outside the gene matches. Germline CDR1 is SGHRS and CDR2 is YFSETQ. Looking up the rest from reference TRBV5-1 and TRBJ2-5 gives the full variable domain: KAGVTQTPRYLIKTRGQQVTLSCSPISGHRSVSWYQQTPGQGLQFLFEYFSETQRNKGNFPGRFSGRQFSNSRSEMNVSTLELGDSALYLCASSLVSSGSGRAETQYFGPGTRLLVL.

The chain links TRBV3-1 (or the pseudogene TRBV3-2) to TRBJ1-3; D possibly corresponds to TRBD1 (6 bases). The CDR3 is made up of 18 amino acids. Germline V gene data show CDR1 as LGHDT and CDR2 as YNNKEL (reference sequence). Deletions cut 2 bases from V and 2 bases from J, with 19 bases between. The CDR3 bases are TGTGCCAGCAGCCAACTGGGCTGGTCCCAGGGGACTGGAAACACCATATATTTT. Translating gives CASSQLGWSQGTGNTIYF.

The chain employs TRBV27 and TRBJ2-1; 10 nucleotides agree with TRBD1. Germline V gives CDR1 MNHEY, CDR2 SMNVEV (reference sequence). Germline trimming cut 5 bases from V and 7 bases from J; bases unmatched to any gene: 11. CDR3 length: 16 residues. CDR3: CASSRPGTGVWNEQFF. CDR3 DNA: TGTGCCAGCAGTCGACCCGGGACAGGGGTTTGGAATGAGCAGTTCTTC.

The sample holds a few counts of this clone. This sequence joins TRBV7-3 and TRBJ2-3; D unclear. Germline V gene lookup returns CDR1 SGHTA and CDR2 FQGTGA. The CDR3 spans 13 residues. Deletions cut 5 bases from V and 3 bases from J, with 9 bases between. CDR3 coding DNA: TGTGCCAGCAGCCCTTATTCGACAGATACGCAGTATTTT. Amino acids: CASSPYSTDTQYF.

The V and J genes are TRBV7-9 and TRBJ1-1, with 7 positions matching TRBD1. The CDR3 runs to 15 residues. From germline, CDR1 is SEHNR and CDR2 FQNEAQ (reference sequence). The ends lost 5 bases at V and 7 bases at J; junction bases unmatched: 13. The CDR3 here is CASSLRAGGSLEAFF. CDR3 DNA sequence: TGTGCCAGCAGCCTGAGGGCAGGGGGTAGCCTTGAAGCTTTCTTT.

J is TRBJ1-1 and V is TRBV19; perhaps TRBD1 as D (6 bases). CDR3 size: 16 residues. Germline lookup yields CDR1 LNHDA and CDR2 SQIVND (reference sequence). Trimming shortened V by 5 bases and J by 4 bases, and 20 bases separated the two germline ends. The CDR3 DNA reads TGTGCCAGTAGTCCCCTTCTGGGGGGGCTCGGCACTGAAGCTTTCTTT. Its protein is CASSPLLGGLGTEAFF.

The chain employs TRBV6-2 or TRBV6-3 and TRBJ2-7; 7 positions agree with TRBD1. This CDR3 has 16 residues. From germline, CDR1 is MNHEY and CDR2 SVGEGT. The trim removed 2 bases at V and 2 bases at J, leaving 9 bases unmatched. CDR3 loop: CASSYPTGTATYEQYF. The CDR3 DNA reads TGTGCCAGCAGTTACCCTACCGGGACAGCCACCTACGAGCAGTACTTC.

CDR3 DNA sequence: TGTGCCAGTACCCAGACAGCGGGTGGGCCCCAGCATTTT. It codes for CASTQTAGGPQHF. The chain uses TRBV19 and TRBJ1-5, with D possibly being TRBD1 (5 bases). The V end lost 7 bases, the J end lost 9 bases, and 16 bases lay between the germline ends. From germline, CDR1 is LNHDA and CDR2 SQIVND (reference sequence). The CDR3 runs to 13 residues.

The chain is built from TRBV6-5 and TRBJ2-1; TRBD2 matches 7 bases. Germline CDR1 and CDR2: MNHEY and SVGAGI. CDR3 size: 15 residues. Trimming at V came to 0 bases and at J to 9 bases, leaving 8 bases not matched to a gene. The CDR3 nucleotides read TGTGCCAGCAGTTACTCGTATGCGGGAGTCGGTGAGCAGTTCTTC. Translated: CASSYSYAGVGEQFF.

The CDR3 region has the DNA TGTGCTAGTGGGGACTCTAATTCCTACAATGAGCAGTTCTTC. Translating it yields CASGDSNSYNEQFF. V usage is TRBV12-5 and J usage is TRBJ2-1; a possible D gene is TRBD2 (5 bases). The CDR3 loop spans 14 amino acids. The V end was cut by 6 bases, the J end by 1 base, with 10 bases between. Per the germline V gene, CDR1 is LGHNT and CDR2 is FRNRAP. Full variable domain (remainder filled in from reference TRBV12-5 and TRBJ2-1): DARVTQTPRHKVTEMGQEVTMRCQPILGHNTVFWYRQTMMQGLELLAYFRNRAPLDDSGMPKDRFSAEMPDATLATLKIQPSEPRDSAVYFCASGDSNSYNEQFFGPGTRLTVL.

The J gene is TRBJ2-7, the V gene TRBV5-1; TRBD1 matches at 9 bases. Looked up from germline, CDR1 is SGHRS and CDR2 is YFSETQ. The junction had 5 bases not matched to a gene; V was cut back by 4 bases and J by 3 bases. CDR3 length: 14 residues. CDR3: CASSRTGAVYEQYF. CDR3 nucleotide sequence: TGCGCCAGCAGCCGGACAGGGGCGGTCTACGAGCAGTACTTC. Complete variable domain (other parts from reference TRBV5-1 and TRBJ2-7): KAGVTQTPRYLIKTRGQQVTLSCSPISGHRSVSWYQQTPGQGLQFLFEYFSETQRNKGNFPGRFSGRQFSNSRSEMNVSTLELGDSALYLCASSRTGAVYEQYFGPGTRLTVT.

The genes are TRBV10-3 and TRBJ1-2, with D hard to call. The V end lost 0 bases, the J end lost 4 bases, and 3 bases lay between the germline ends. This CDR3 region has 12 residues. From germline, CDR1 is ENHRY and CDR2 SYGVKD. This chain's CDR3 is CAISESSYGYTF. The DNA of the CDR3 is TGTGCCATCAGTGAGTCGAGCTATGGCTACACCTTC.

The chain employs TRBV2 and TRBJ2-4, with 8 bases that match TRBD1. The junction had 4 bases not matched to a gene; V was cut back by 5 bases and J by 1 base. The CDR3 length is 15 residues. Germline assignment: CDR1 SNHLY and CDR2 FYNNEI. This CDR3 reads CASSQGAAAKNIQYF. The CDR3 coding sequence is TGTGCCAGCAGTCAGGGGGCTGCGGCCAAAAACATTCAGTACTTC.

The rearrangement uses TRBV10-1 and TRBJ2-5; 7 nucleotides match TRBD2. Germline-derived CDR1 and CDR2 are WNHNN and SYGVQD (reference sequence). The length of the CDR3 is 15 residues. Unmatched junction bases numbered 12, after V lost 9 bases and J lost 2 bases. Written as DNA, the CDR3 is TGCGCCAGTGGCGGGGGAGGGAGGCGGCAAGAGACCCAGTACTTC. It translates to CASGGGGRRQETQYF.

The V call is TRBV24-1, the J call TRBJ2-1, with 9 bases identical to TRBD2. Germline V gene sequence: CDR1 KGHDR, CDR2 SFDVKD. J lost 6 bases, V lost 4 bases, and 6 bases had no gene match. The CDR3 sequence is 15 residues long. The CDR3 nucleotides are TGTGCCACCAGTGACGCCGGACTAGCGTCCAATGAGCAGTTCTTC. Translating gives CATSDAGLASNEQFF.

This sequence joins TRBV19 and TRBJ1-5; D perhaps matches TRBD1 (6 bases). CDR3 length equals 14 residues. CDR1 is LNHDA and CDR2 is SQIVND in the germline V gene (reference sequence). Trimming took 3 bases from V and 7 from J, leaving 13 bases between them. The DNA of the CDR3 is TGTGCCAGTAGTATCCCCAGGGGTGAACAGCCCCAGCATTTT. Residues: CASSIPRGEQPQHF. Together with reference TRBV19 and TRBJ1-5, the CDR3 gives the full variable domain: DGGITQSPKYLFRKEGQNVTLSCEQNLNHDAMYWYRQDPGQGLRLIYYSQIVNDFQKGDIAEGYSVSREKKESFPLTVTSAQKNPTAFYLCASSIPRGEQPQHFGDGTRLSIL.

V gene TRBV14 combines with J gene TRBJ2-2; TRBD2 matches 8 bases. CDR1 is SGHDN and CDR2 is FVKESK in the germline V gene. The CDR3 length is 15 residues. V trimming: 4 bases; J trimming: 8 bases; junction bases outside the gene matches: 9. In DNA form, the CDR3 reads TGTGCCAGCAGCCTCGCAGGGACTAGGTCGGGGGAGCTGTTTTTT. Translation: CASSLAGTRSGELFF.

V and J are TRBV29-1 and TRBJ2-1; D unresolved. CDR1 is SQVTM and CDR2 is ANQGSEA in the germline V gene. V lost 5 bases and J 6 bases, leaving 8 bases between the germline ends. The length of the CDR3 is 11 residues. DNA for the CDR3: TGCAGCGTTCCATCGCGCAATGAGCAGTTCTTC. This translates into CSVPSRNEQFF.

There are a few counts of this clone. The chain carries TRBV7-8 and TRBJ1-1; D not resolved. The length of the CDR3 is 14 residues. Per germline, CDR1 SGHVS and CDR2 FQNEAQ. V dropped 5 bases and J dropped 0 bases, with 10 bases sitting between them. The CDR3 spells CASSLQIMNTEAFF. The CDR3 DNA is TGTGCCAGCAGCCTACAGATCATGAACACTGAAGCTTTCTTT.

The chain links TRBV4-1 to TRBJ2-4; 9 bases map to TRBD1. J lost 7 bases, V lost 2 bases, and 6 bases had no gene match. This CDR3 has 15 amino acids. Looked up from germline, CDR1 is MGHRA and CDR2 is YSYEKL. For the CDR3, the DNA is TGCGCCAGCAGCCAATCGGACAGGGGACAGAACATTCAGTACTTC. Translation: CASSQSDRGQNIQYF.

The chain joins TRBV10-3 to TRBJ2-7; D gene unclear. V lost 8 bases to trimming and J lost 1 base, with 9 bases between them. Germline V gives CDR1 ENHRY, CDR2 SYGVKD. This CDR3 spans 12 amino acids. The CDR3 loop is CAIAEHSYEQYF. CDR3 coding DNA: TGTGCCATCGCGGAGCATTCCTACGAGCAGTACTTC.

In its sample, this clone was seen once. This chain connects TRBV5-1 to TRBJ1-4, with D possibly being TRBD1 (6 bases). The CDR3 is 14 amino acids. Germline-derived CDR1 and CDR2 are SGHRS and YFSETQ. V was pared by 4 bases and J by 6 bases, with 13 bases between. Here the CDR3 reads CASSLGQSYEKLFF. In DNA, the CDR3 is TGCGCCAGCAGCCTCGGACAGAGCTATGAAAAACTGTTTTTT. Filled out from reference TRBV5-1 and TRBJ1-4, the complete variable domain reads KAGVTQTPRYLIKTRGQQVTLSCSPISGHRSVSWYQQTPGQGLQFLFEYFSETQRNKGNFPGRFSGRQFSNSRSEMNVSTLELGDSALYLCASSLGQSYEKLFFGSGTQLSVL.

This clone was seen a few times. The chain joins TRBV29-1 to TRBJ2-3, with 7 nucleotides matching TRBD1. This CDR3 region has 14 residues. V shed 3 bases, J shed 2 bases, and the junction held 5 bases outside the gene matches. Germline CDR1 reads SQVTM; CDR2 reads ANQGSEA. The CDR3 bases are TGCAGCGTTGAGCCGGGACAGAACACAGATACGCAGTATTTT. Translation: CSVEPGQNTDTQYF.

V and J are TRBV6-5 and TRBJ2-1; possible D gene TRBD2, 5 bases. CDR1 is MNHEY and CDR2 is SVGAGI in the germline V gene. This CDR3 has 14 residues. Trimming shortened V by 6 bases and J by 6 bases, and 15 bases separated the two germline ends. The CDR3 bases are TGTGCCAGCAGCCCCCTCGGCACTAGCAATGAGCAGTTCTTC. Translated: CASSPLGTSNEQFF.

The rearrangement uses TRBV2 and TRBJ2-1; D possibly corresponds to TRBD2 (6 bases). Germline loops: CDR1 SNHLY, CDR2 FYNNEI. CDR3 size: 15 residues. V dropped 4 bases and J dropped 8 bases, with 18 bases sitting between them. CDR3 sequence: CASSVGQRVLDEQFF. The CDR3 coding sequence is TGTGCCAGCAGTGTGGGCCAGCGGGTTCTCGATGAGCAGTTCTTC.

The gene calls are TRBV3-1 (or the pseudogene TRBV3-2) and TRBJ1-4; 8 bases map to TRBD1. The V gene's germline CDR1 is LGHDT and CDR2 YNNKEL (reference sequence). V shed 5 bases, J shed 8 bases, and the junction held 4 bases outside the gene matches. The CDR3 is made up of 13 amino acids. CDR3 region: CASSAYRGEKLFF. CDR3 DNA: TGTGCCAGCAGCGCCTACAGGGGGGAAAAACTGTTTTTT.